This T cell receptor beta chain was identified during a study of CD8+CD57+ T cells in acquired aplastic anemia. As for the study in general: DNA per sorted CD4+ or CD8+ sample ranged about 0.2 to 27.4 ug, averaging approximately 3.3 ug.

TCR beta VDJ and CDR3 profiles were obtained from a genomic DNA template. Via MiXCR, TCRdb re-called the reads, giving one row per CDR3 protein. Of more than 95,000 distinct CDR3 sequences detected, 30% to 45% appear once; the ten largest clones hold roughly 2.7%. Before being chosen for sequencing, patients had shown CD8+CD57+ cell expansion by flow cytometry. This receptor was obtained from a human donor with aplastic anemia. The sample consisted of sorted CD4+, CD8+, or CD8+CD57+ T cells (not recorded which) from PBMCs.

The CDR3 is CASSMGGDEQFF. In DNA form, the CDR3 reads TGTGCCAGCAGCATGGGGGGGGATGAGCAGTTCTTC. This chain connects TRBV2 to TRBJ2-1, with 7 bases identical to TRBD2. There are 12 residues in the CDR3. CDR1 is SNHLY and CDR2 is FYNNEI in the germline V gene. V lost 6 bases to trimming and J lost 8 bases; unmatched junction nucleotides: 4.